One sample yielded the 18 T cell receptor beta chains listed below, sequenced in a study of blood T cell repertoires in COVID-19. Some clones are missing from TCRdb's copy, which holds only in-frame ones; the method was immunoSEQ multiplex PCR. The table includes 250,000 to 350,000 clones, 89% detected once. Material for sequencing was peripheral blood. The receptors stem from a man younger than 35 who had recovered from COVID-19.

The chain has TRBV2 and TRBJ1-2, with 8 bases identical to TRBD1. Per the germline V gene, CDR1 is SNHLY and CDR2 is FYNNEI. There are 15 residues in the CDR3. The V and J ends lost 4 bases and 3 bases, in that order; junction bases with no gene match: 7. CDR3 bases: TGTGCCAGCAGTGGGACAGGGATATCAGACTATGGCTACACCTTC. It specifies CASSGTGISDYGYTF.

The chain carries TRBV19 and TRBJ2-6; D remains unclear. This CDR3 spans 15 amino acids. Trimming removed 5 bases at V and 1 base at J, with 9 bases between. CDR1 and CDR2 (germline): LNHDA, SQIVND (reference sequence). CDR3: CASSPIVSGANVLTF. The CDR3 bases are TGTGCCAGTAGTCCAATTGTTTCTGGGGCCAACGTCCTGACTTTC.

The chain carries TRBV27 and TRBJ2-7; 7 nucleotides line up with TRBD1. The CDR3 is 14 amino acids. Germline values: CDR1 MNHEY, CDR2 SMNVEV (reference sequence). Losses at the gene ends were 5 bases for V and 2 bases for J; bases not matched to a gene: 6. CDR3 amino acids: CASSPDRVTYEQYF. DNA of the CDR3: TGTGCCAGCAGTCCCGACAGGGTGACCTACGAGCAGTACTTC.

This chain uses TRBV14 with TRBJ2-7; D gene unclear. Looked up from germline, CDR1 is SGHDN and CDR2 is FVKESK. This CDR3 has 12 residues. With 2 bases removed from V and 2 bases from J, the gap between germline ends came to 4 bases. The CDR3 here is CASSQITYEQYF. The CDR3 coding sequence is TGTGCCAGCAGCCAAATTACCTACGAGCAGTACTTC.

This chain joins TRBV11-2 and TRBJ1-1; D gene unclear. V was clipped by 1 base and J by 5 bases, with 11 bases between them. Germline V gene lookup returns CDR1 SGHAT and CDR2 FQNNGV. The CDR3 sequence is 14 residues long. CDR3 sequence reads: CASSLGLGRTEAFF. In DNA form, the CDR3 reads TGTGCCAGCAGCTTAGGTCTGGGCAGGACTGAAGCTTTCTTT.

V and J are TRBV5-1 and TRBJ2-7, with 7 bases that match TRBD1. Losses at the gene ends were 4 bases for V and 2 bases for J; bases not matched to a gene: 6. CDR1 SGHRS and CDR2 YFSETQ come from the germline V gene. The CDR3 is 14 amino acids. Here the CDR3 reads CASSTRQGTYEQYF. The CDR3 DNA reads TGCGCCAGCAGCACTCGACAGGGAACCTACGAGCAGTACTTC.

The chain is built from TRBV11-1 and TRBJ1-3; D may be TRBD1 (5 bases). Trimming removed 5 bases from V and 5 bases from J, with 13 bases in between. There are 14 residues in the CDR3. The germline V gene has CDR1 SGHAT and CDR2 FQDESV (reference sequence). The CDR3 DNA reads TGTGCCAGCAGCGCAACCCAGGGCCGAAACACCATATATTTT. Protein product: CASSATQGRNTIYF.

The V and J genes are TRBV18 and TRBJ2-1; possibly TRBD1 for D (6 bases). V lost 1 base to trimming and J lost 8 bases, with 15 bases between them. Germline V gene data show CDR1 as KGHSH and CDR2 as LQKENI. The CDR3 spans 15 residues. CDR3 in amino acids: CASSPLYRAKDEQFF. The CDR3 DNA is TGTGCCAGCTCACCACTTTACAGGGCGAAGGATGAGCAGTTCTTC.

The gene calls are TRBV28 and TRBJ2-2; tentatively, D is TRBD1 (5 bases). Germline V gives CDR1 MDHEN, CDR2 SYDVKM. This CDR3 has 13 residues. The V gene lost 8 bases and the J gene lost 1 base, with 8 bases spanning the gap. CDR3 region: CASCDRNTGELFF. CDR3 bases: TGTGCCAGCTGTGACAGGAACACCGGGGAGCTGTTTTTT. The entire variable domain, with the rest obtained from reference TRBV28 and TRBJ2-2, is as follows: DVKVTQSSRYLVKRTGEKVFLECVQDMDHENMFWYRQDPGLGLRLIYFSYDVKMKEKGDIPEGYSVSREKKERFSLILESASTNQTSMYLCASCDRNTGELFFGEGSRLTVL.

The V gene is TRBV25-1, the J gene TRBJ2-1; tentatively, D is TRBD2 (5 bases). V gave up 3 bases and J gave up 3 bases, with 12 bases separating them. CDR3 length: 15 residues. CDR1 and CDR2 from the germline V gene are MGHDK and SYGVNS. The CDR3 sequence is CASSDVADFYNEQFF. CDR3 bases: TGTGCCAGCAGTGATGTGGCGGACTTCTACAATGAGCAGTTCTTC. Full variable domain (remainder filled in from reference TRBV25-1 and TRBJ2-1): EADIYQTPRYLVIGTGKKITLECSQTMGHDKMYWYQQDPGMELHLIHYSYGVNSTEKGDLSSESTVSRIRTEHFPLTLESARPSHTSQYLCASSDVADFYNEQFFGPGTRLTVL.

The chain employs TRBV27 and TRBJ2-7; a possible D gene is TRBD2 (5 bases). Per germline, CDR1 MNHEY and CDR2 SMNVEV (reference sequence). Trimming cost V 6 bases and J 1 base, with 7 bases left between them. This CDR3 comprises 12 residues. The CDR3 spells CASRGLSYEQYF. CDR3 sequence (DNA): TGTGCCAGCAGAGGACTGTCCTACGAGCAGTACTTC.

This chain uses TRBV25-1 with TRBJ2-1; the D gene is possibly TRBD2 (5 bases). This CDR3 is 15 amino acids long. The ends were cut back, 6 bases at V and 1 base at J, with 13 bases in the middle. Germline V gene data show CDR1 as MGHDK and CDR2 as SYGVNS. For the CDR3, the DNA is TGTGCCAGCAGCCGGGGTTTGGTATCCTACAATGAGCAGTTCTTC. Its translation: CASSRGLVSYNEQFF.

J is TRBJ1-3 and V is TRBV18, with 10 bases lining up with TRBD1. This CDR3 spans 16 amino acids. Germline loops: CDR1 KGHSH, CDR2 LQKENI. V dropped 6 bases and J dropped 1; count of bases not matched to a gene: 6. CDR3 region: CASSHGQGGSGNTIYF. The CDR3 DNA follows: TGTGCCAGCTCCCACGGACAGGGGGGTTCTGGAAACACCATATATTTT.

J is TRBJ2-1 and V is TRBV4-3; 9 bases line up with TRBD1. CDR1 and CDR2 (germline): LGHNA, YSLEER. J gave up 6 bases and V 4 bases, and 16 bases lay outside the gene matches. This CDR3 is built from 18 residues. CDR3 residues: CASSPFPQQGAFSNEQFF. In nucleotides, the CDR3 is TGCGCCAGCAGCCCGTTTCCCCAACAGGGGGCGTTTAGCAATGAGCAGTTCTTC.

Note on this clone: Its ends do not fully match the called genes, so a read error is possible. The chain carries TRBV6-6 and TRBJ2-7, with D tentatively TRBD2 (6 bases). Germline lookup yields CDR1 MNHNY and CDR2 SVGAGI (reference sequence). The CDR3 totals 12 residues. This CDR3 reads CTSGRGGYEQYF. The DNA of the CDR3 is TGTACCAGCGGGCGAGGAGGCTACGAGCAGTACTTC.

This chain links TRBV7-2 with TRBJ1-2; a possible D gene is TRBD1 (6 bases). Germline V CDR1 and CDR2: SGHTA, FQGNSA. Trimming removed 2 bases from V and 5 bases from J, with 12 bases in between. The CDR3 sequence is 14 residues long. CDR3 in amino acids: CASSLQQGVYGYTF. The CDR3 DNA sequence: TGTGCCAGCAGCTTACAACAGGGTGTGTATGGCTACACCTTC.

The chain carries TRBV27 and TRBJ1-5, with a weak D call TRBD1 (5 bases). V lost 8 bases, J lost 4 bases, and 12 bases lay in between. The CDR3 has 13 amino acids. Germline CDR1 reads MNHEY; CDR2 reads SMNVEV (reference sequence). This CDR3 is CASRLGGNQPQHF. The CDR3 nucleotides are TGTGCCAGCCGGTTGGGGGGAAATCAGCCCCAGCATTTT.

V usage is TRBV18 and J usage is TRBJ2-1; 9 bases map to TRBD2. The CDR3 is 17 amino acids. CDR1 is KGHSH and CDR2 is LQKENI in the germline V gene. The V and J ends lost 0 bases and 8 bases, in that order; junction bases with no gene match: 11. CDR3 amino acids: CASSPPQGAGGADEQFF. The CDR3 DNA is TGTGCCAGCTCACCACCGCAAGGGGCGGGAGGGGCGGATGAGCAGTTCTTC. Complete variable domain (other parts from reference TRBV18 and TRBJ2-1): NAGVMQNPRHLVRRRGQEARLRCSPMKGHSHVYWYRQLPEEGLKFMVYLQKENIIDESGMPKERFSAEFPKEGPSILRIQQVVRGDSAAYFCASSPPQGAGGADEQFFGPGTRLTVL.